The clone carrying this T cell receptor (beta chain) was counted only a few times. Researchers made TCR beta libraries by using iRepertoire HTBI primers and running Arm-PCR on CDR3 regions. Using its own MiXCR run on the multiplex PCR reads, TCRdb lists one record per CDR3 protein. The sample lists approximately 480,000 distinct CDR3 sequences, about 17% occurring once. The germline V gene encodes CDR1 DFQATT and CDR2 SNEGSKA (reference sequence). This CDR3 comprises 14 residues. V was cut by 6 bases and J by 6 bases, with 18 bases left in between. This sample was included in a study of regulatory T cells in long-lasting Graves disease. Time point meaning: newly diagnosed GD, antithyroid drugs for less than 3 months. The TCR library was prepared using RNA isolated from PBMCs. From an endocrinology department in Xi'an, China, came the patients. These same records also appear under a second study, on T cells in Graves' hyperthyroidism and ophthalmopathy.

The J gene is TRBJ1-5, the V gene TRBV20-1; TRBD1 is a possible D gene (6 bases). The TCR originated in a middle-aged man with Graves disease. This material consisted of peripheral blood mononuclear cells (PBMCs), taken at new diagnosis, from a patient treated with antithyroid drugs. Written as DNA, the CDR3 is TGCAGTGCCCGATCAGGGGTTCAGTTTCAGCCCCAGCATTTT. This codes for CSARSGVQFQPQHF.